This TCR beta chain appears in the sequencing data of a study of T-cell reconstitution after alpha-beta-depleted transplantation in children. The CDR3 has 15 residues. V dropped 4 bases and J dropped 0 bases, with 11 bases sitting between them. TCRbeta library preparation incorporated unique molecular identifiers. TCRdb fed the PCR reads into MiXCR, producing one record per CDR3 protein. The sample consists of fewer than 700,000 distinct CDR3 sequences, 10% to 15% of them appearing once. The chain links TRBV5-3 to TRBJ1-5; D remains ambiguous. TRBV5-3 is classed as an ORF, of uncertain function. This TCR derives from a male patient between 10 and 17 years old who had a stem cell transplant for acute myeloid leukemia, so the T cells may come from the graft donor. The sample here was PBMCs, mostly from graft donor cells, taken 360 days after TCRalphabeta/CD19-depleted stem cell transplant. The CDR3 reads CARSNTEDSNQPQHF. The CDR3 nucleotides read TGTGCCAGAAGCAACACAGAAGATAGCAATCAGCCCCAGCATTTT.